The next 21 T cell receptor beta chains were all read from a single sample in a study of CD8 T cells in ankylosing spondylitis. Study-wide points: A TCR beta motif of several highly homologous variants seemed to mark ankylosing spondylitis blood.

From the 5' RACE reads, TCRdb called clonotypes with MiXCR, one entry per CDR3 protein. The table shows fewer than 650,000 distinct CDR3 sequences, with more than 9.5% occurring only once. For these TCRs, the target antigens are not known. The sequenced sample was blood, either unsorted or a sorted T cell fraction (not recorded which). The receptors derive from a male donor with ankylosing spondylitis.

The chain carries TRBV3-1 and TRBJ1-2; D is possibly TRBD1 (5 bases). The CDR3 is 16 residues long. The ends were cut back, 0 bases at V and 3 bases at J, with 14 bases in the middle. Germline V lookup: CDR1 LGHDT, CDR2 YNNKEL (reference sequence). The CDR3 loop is CASSQDDRTGDYGYTF. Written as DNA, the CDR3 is TGTGCCAGCAGCCAAGATGATCGGACGGGGGACTATGGCTACACCTTC.

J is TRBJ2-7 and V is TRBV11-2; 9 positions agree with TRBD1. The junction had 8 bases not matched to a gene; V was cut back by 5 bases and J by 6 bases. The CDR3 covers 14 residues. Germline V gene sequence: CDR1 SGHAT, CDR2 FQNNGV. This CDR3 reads CASSRLGQGPEQYF. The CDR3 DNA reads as TGTGCCAGCAGCCGTCTGGGACAGGGCCCCGAGCAGTACTTC.

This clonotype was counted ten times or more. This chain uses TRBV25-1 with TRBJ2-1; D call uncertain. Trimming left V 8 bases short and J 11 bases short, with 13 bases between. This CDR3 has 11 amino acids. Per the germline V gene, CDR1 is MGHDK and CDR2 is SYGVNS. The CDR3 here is CASRNGAKQFF. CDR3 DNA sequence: TGTGCCAGCCGGAATGGAGCTAAGCAGTTCTTC.

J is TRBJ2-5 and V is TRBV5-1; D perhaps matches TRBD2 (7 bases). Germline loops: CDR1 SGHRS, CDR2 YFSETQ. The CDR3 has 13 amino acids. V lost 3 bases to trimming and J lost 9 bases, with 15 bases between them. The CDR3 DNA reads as TGCGCCAGCAGCTCGGGGGGCCGAGGGGCCCAGTACTTC. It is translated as CASSSGGRGAQYF.

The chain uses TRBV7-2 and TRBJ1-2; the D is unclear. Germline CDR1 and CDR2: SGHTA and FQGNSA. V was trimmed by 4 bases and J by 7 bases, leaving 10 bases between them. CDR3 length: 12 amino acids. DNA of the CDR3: TGTGCCAGCAGCTCTTGGACTAGTGGCTACACCTTC. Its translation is CASSSWTSGYTF.

The CDR3: CASSLARGETQYF. The CDR3 coding sequence is TGTGCCAGCAGCTTAGCCAGGGGTGAGACCCAGTACTTC. The rearrangement uses TRBV7-7 and TRBJ2-5; maybe TRBD1 (6 bases). The CDR3 consists of 13 residues. V lost 0 bases and J lost 5, with 7 bases in between. From germline, CDR1 is SSHAT and CDR2 FNYEAQ (reference sequence). Filled out from reference TRBV7-7 and TRBJ2-5, the complete variable domain reads GAGVSQSPRYKVTKRGQDVTLRCDPISSHATLYWYQQALGQGPEFLTYFNYEAQPDKSGLPSDRFSAERPEGSISTLTIQRTEQRDSAMYRCASSLARGETQYFGPGTRLLVL.

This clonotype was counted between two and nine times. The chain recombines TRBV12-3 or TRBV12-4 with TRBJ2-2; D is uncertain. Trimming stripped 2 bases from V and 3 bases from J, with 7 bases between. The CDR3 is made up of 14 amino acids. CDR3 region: CASSLFLDTGELFF. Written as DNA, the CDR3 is TGTGCCAGCAGTTTATTTCTGGACACCGGGGAGCTGTTTTTT.

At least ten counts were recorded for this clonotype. The CDR3 spells CASSLPGLQGDTQYF. The CDR3 DNA sequence: TGTGCCAGCAGCTTACCGGGACTACAGGGGGATACGCAGTATTTT. The chain recombines TRBV7-2 with TRBJ2-3; either TRBD1 or TRBD2 may fit D (7 bases each). Germline CDR1 SGHTA, CDR2 FQGNSA. Trimming removed 2 bases from V and 6 bases from J, with 15 bases in between. CDR3 length equals 15 residues.

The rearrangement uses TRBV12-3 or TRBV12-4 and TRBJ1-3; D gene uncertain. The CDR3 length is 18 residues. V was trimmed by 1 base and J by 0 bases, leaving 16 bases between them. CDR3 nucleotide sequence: TGTGCCAGCAGTTTAGGGACGGAACCATCTTACTCTGGAAACACCATATATTTT. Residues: CASSLGTEPSYSGNTIYF.

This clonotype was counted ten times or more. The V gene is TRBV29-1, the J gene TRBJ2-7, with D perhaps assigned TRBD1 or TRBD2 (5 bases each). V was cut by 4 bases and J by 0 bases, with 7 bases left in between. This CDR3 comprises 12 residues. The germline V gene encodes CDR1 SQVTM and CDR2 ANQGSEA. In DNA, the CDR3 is TGCAGCGTTGGGGGGAGCTCCTACGAGCAGTACTTC. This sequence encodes CSVGGSSYEQYF.

The CDR3 loop is CASSEALSGLGPYGYTF. The CDR3 bases are TGTGCCAGCAGTGAAGCGCTTTCGGGACTCGGCCCCTATGGCTACACCTTC. This chain connects TRBV2 to TRBJ1-2; possibly TRBD1 for D (5 bases). CDR1 is SNHLY and CDR2 is FYNNEI in the germline V gene. This CDR3 has 17 amino acids. V was pared by 0 bases and J by 4 bases, with 18 bases between.

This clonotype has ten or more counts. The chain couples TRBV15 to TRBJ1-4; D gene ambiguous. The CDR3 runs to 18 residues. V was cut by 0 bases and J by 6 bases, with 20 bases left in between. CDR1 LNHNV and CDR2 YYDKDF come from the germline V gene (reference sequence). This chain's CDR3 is CATSRDQYLGGNYEKLFF. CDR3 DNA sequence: TGTGCCACCAGCAGAGACCAGTATCTGGGCGGGAACTATGAAAAACTGTTTTTT. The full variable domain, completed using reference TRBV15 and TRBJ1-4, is DAMVIQNPRYQVTQFGKPVTLSCSQTLNHNVMYWYQQKSSQAPKLLFHYYDKDFNNEADTPDNFQSRRPNTSFCFLDIRSPGLGDTAMYLCATSRDQYLGGNYEKLFFGSGTQLSVL.

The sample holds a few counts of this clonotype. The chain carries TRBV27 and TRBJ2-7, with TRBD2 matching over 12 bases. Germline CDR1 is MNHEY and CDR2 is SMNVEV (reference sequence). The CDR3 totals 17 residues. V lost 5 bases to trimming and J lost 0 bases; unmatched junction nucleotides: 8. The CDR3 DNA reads TGTGCCAGCAGTAAACTAGCGGGAGGCATAAGCTCCTACGAGCAGTACTTC. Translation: CASSKLAGGISSYEQYF.

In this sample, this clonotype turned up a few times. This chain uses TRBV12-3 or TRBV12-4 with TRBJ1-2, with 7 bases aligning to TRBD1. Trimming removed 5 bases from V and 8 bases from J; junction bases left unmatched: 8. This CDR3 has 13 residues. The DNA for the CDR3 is TGTGCCAGCAGTGGATCAGGGGGAAGAGGCTACACCTTC. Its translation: CASSGSGGRGYTF.

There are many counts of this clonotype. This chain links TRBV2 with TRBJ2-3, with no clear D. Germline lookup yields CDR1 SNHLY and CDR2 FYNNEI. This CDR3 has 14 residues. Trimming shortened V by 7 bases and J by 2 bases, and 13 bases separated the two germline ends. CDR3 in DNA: TGTGCCAGCACCCGAAAGCGCGACACAGATACGCAGTATTTT. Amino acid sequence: CASTRKRDTDTQYF.

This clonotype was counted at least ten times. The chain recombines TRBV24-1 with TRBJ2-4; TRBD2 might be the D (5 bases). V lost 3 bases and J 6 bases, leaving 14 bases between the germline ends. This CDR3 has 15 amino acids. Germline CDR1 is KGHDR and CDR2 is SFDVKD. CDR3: CATSDPDGDANIQYF. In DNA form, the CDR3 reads TGTGCCACCAGTGATCCTGACGGGGATGCAAACATTCAGTACTTC.

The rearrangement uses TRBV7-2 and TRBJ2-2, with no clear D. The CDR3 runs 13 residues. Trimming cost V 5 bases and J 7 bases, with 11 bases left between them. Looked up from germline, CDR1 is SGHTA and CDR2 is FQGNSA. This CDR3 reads CASSRDMVGELFF. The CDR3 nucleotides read TGTGCCAGCAGCCGCGACATGGTCGGGGAGCTGTTTTTT. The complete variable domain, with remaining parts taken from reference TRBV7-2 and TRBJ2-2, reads GAGVSQSPSNKVTEKGKDVELRCDPISGHTALYWYRQSLGQGLEFLIYFQGNSAPDKSGLPSDRFSAERTGGSVSTLTIQRTQQEDSAVYLCASSRDMVGELFFGEGSRLTVL.

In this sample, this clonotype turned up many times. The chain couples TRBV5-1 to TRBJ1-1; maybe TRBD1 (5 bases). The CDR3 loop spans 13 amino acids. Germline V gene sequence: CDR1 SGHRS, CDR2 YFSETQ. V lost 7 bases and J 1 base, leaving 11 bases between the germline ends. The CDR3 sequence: CASQDTENTEAFF. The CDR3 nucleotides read TGCGCCAGCCAGGACACGGAGAACACTGAAGCTTTCTTT. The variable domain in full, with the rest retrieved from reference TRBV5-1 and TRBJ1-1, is KAGVTQTPRYLIKTRGQQVTLSCSPISGHRSVSWYQQTPGQGLQFLFEYFSETQRNKGNFPGRFSGRQFSNSRSEMNVSTLELGDSALYLCASQDTENTEAFFGQGTRLTVV.

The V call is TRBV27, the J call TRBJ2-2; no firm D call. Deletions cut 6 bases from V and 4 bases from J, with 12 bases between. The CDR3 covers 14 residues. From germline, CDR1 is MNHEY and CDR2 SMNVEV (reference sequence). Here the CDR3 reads CASRGGLSTGELFF. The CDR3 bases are TGTGCCAGCAGGGGCGGATTATCCACCGGGGAGCTGTTTTTT.

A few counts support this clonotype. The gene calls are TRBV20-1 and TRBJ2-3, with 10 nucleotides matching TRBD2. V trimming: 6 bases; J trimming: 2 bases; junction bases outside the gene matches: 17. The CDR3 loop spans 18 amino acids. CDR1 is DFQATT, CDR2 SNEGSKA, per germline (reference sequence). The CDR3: CSAGGGLAPDSATDTQYF. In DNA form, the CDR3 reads TGCAGTGCCGGGGGGGGACTAGCGCCGGATTCTGCCACAGATACGCAGTATTTT.

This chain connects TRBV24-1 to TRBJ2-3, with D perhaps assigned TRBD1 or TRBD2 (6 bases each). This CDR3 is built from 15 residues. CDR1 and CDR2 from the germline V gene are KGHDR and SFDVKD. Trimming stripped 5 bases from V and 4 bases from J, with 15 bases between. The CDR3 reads CATSATGEGADTQYF. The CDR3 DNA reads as TGTGCCACCAGTGCGACGGGAGAGGGGGCAGATACGCAGTATTTT.